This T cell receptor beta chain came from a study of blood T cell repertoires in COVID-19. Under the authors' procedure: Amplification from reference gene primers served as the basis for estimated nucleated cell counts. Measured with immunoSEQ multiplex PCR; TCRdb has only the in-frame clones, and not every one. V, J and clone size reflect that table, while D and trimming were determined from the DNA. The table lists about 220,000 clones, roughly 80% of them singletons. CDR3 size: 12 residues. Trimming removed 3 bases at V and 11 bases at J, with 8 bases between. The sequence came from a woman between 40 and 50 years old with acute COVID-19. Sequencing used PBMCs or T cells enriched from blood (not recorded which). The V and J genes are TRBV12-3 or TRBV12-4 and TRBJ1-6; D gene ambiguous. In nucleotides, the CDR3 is TGTGCCAGCAGTTTTCTCGGGGCACCCCTCCACTTT. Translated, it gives CASSFLGAPLHF.